This T cell receptor beta chain was sequenced during a study of T cells in Graves' hyperthyroidism and ophthalmopathy. In germline, CDR1 is LNHNV, CDR2 YYDKDF (reference sequence). The V gene lost 0 bases and the J gene lost 5 bases, with 16 bases spanning the gap. The CDR3 totals 17 residues. The hyperthyroidism was newly diagnosed and had lasted under 2 months; the patients were aged 18 to 65. Used for diagnoses were clinical symptoms, serum thyroxine and TRAb, thyroid ultrasound and orbital computed tomography. The PBMCs studied were ones that came from around 10 ml fresh peripheral blood. The CDR3 regions of TCR beta were amplified from RNA transcripts. The HTBI primer set served for first-round RT-PCR of the TCR CDR3. TCRdb re-derived calls from the multiplex PCR reads in MiXCR, one entry per CDR3 protein. The table has some 150,000 distinct CDR3 sequences, 22% seen once; the top ten hold around 69%.

Study-level results: Prediction of ophthalmopathy progression came a median 6.5 months pre-onset.

Of note for this clonotype: What it recognizes is unknown.

The sample comprised blood. This TCR derives from a woman between 50 and 59 years old with Graves' hyperthyroidism that later progressed to Graves' ophthalmopathy. The chain employs TRBV15 and TRBJ2-2, with TRBD2 as a possible D gene (5 bases). CDR3 region: CATSRESAGVGTGELFF. Written as DNA, the CDR3 is TGTGCCACCAGCAGAGAGTCTGCGGGCGTGGGTACCGGGGAGCTGTTTTTT.